This T cell receptor beta chain was observed in a study of T cell responses to AZD1222 COVID-19 vaccine. Study details: Recipients boosted at about 4 weeks or about 12 weeks are pooled.

Findings and caveats of the study: Donors, mostly white British, included more females; clonal diversity was possibly underestimated. Only five to seven AZD1222 recipients tested seropositive at baseline. Dominant at 160-218 and 743-854, vaccine-associated CD4 TCRs also spanned spike.

A remark on this clone: The antigen remains unidentified.

Produced via immunoSEQ multiplex PCR; TCRdb's table is partial and in-frame only. The sample lists over 100,000 clones; roughly nine tenths were seen once. This clonotype was obtained from an adult in good health. Sequences were derived from peripheral blood, sampled on day 0 of AZD1222 vaccination.

The CDR3 nucleotides are TGTGCCAGCAGCTTGGACAGGGGAAATCAGCCCCAGCATTTT. Residues: CASSLDRGNQPQHF. The chain carries TRBV7-9 and TRBJ1-5; 9 bases map to TRBD1. CDR1 and CDR2 (germline): SEHNR, FQNEAQ (reference sequence). After removal of 3 bases from V and 4 bases from J, the junction contained 1 base not matched to a gene. The CDR3 runs to 14 residues.